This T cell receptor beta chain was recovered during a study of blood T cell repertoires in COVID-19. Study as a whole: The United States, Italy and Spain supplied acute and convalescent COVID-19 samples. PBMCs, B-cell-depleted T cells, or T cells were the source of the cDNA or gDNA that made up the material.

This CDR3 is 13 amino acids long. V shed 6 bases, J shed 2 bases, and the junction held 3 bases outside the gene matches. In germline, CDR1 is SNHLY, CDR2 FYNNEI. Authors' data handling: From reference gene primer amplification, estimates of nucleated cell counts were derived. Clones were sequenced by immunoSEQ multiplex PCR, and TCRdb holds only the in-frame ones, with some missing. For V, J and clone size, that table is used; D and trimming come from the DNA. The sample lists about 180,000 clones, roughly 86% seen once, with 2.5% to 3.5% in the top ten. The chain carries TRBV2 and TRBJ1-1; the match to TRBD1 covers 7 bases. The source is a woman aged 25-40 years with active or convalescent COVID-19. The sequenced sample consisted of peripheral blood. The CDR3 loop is CASRQGDNTEAFF. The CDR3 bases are TGTGCCAGCAGGCAGGGGGATAACACTGAAGCTTTCTTT.